Reported below is one T cell receptor (beta chain). The data stem from a study of blood T cell repertoires in COVID-19. Overall study: The United States, Italy and Spain were the sources of the acute and convalescent COVID-19 samples. T cells, B-cell-depleted T cells, or PBMCs supplied cDNA or gDNA.

Study processing details: Estimates of nucleated cell counts were drawn from the amplification of reference gene primers. Data came from immunoSEQ multiplex PCR; TCRdb stores just in-frame clones and leaves some out. The DNA was the basis for D and trimming; V, J and clone size are from that table. The top ten hold roughly 4% of the sample, which has about 440,000 clones, around nine tenths seen once. Material for sequencing was peripheral blood. This clonotype originated in a young woman with acute or convalescent COVID-19.

The CDR3 loop is CSVVTYIQYF. CDR3 nucleotide sequence: TGCAGCGTTGTCACTTACATTCAGTACTTC. This chain links TRBV29-1 with TRBJ2-4; D is uncertain. With 4 bases removed from V and 8 bases from J, the gap between germline ends came to 6 bases. Germline V CDR1 and CDR2: SQVTM, ANQGSEA. The CDR3 spans 10 residues.